This T cell receptor (beta chain) was retrieved from a study of blood T cell repertoires in COVID-19. This study enrolled people aged about 18 to 90 from about two dozen US geographic areas. Participants' reported clinical history set cohort assignment. The data were produced by immunoSEQ multiplex PCR, yet TCRdb's version contains in-frame clones alone and is incomplete. The sample consists of about 320,000 clones, over 70% of them appearing once. The CDR3 sequence is 18 residues long. The trim removed 1 base at V and 2 bases at J, leaving 12 bases unmatched. Looked up from germline, CDR1 is SGHTA and CDR2 is FQGNSA.

The rearrangement links TRBV7-2 to TRBJ2-3, with 7 bases that match TRBD2. This TCR derives from a man aged 30 to 45 who had recovered from COVID-19. The material sequenced was PBMCs or T cells enriched from blood (not recorded which). The CDR3 here is CASSLEGLAGDPTDTQYF. Here the CDR3 DNA reads TGTGCCAGCAGCTTAGAAGGCTTGGCGGGGGACCCCACAGATACGCAGTATTTT.